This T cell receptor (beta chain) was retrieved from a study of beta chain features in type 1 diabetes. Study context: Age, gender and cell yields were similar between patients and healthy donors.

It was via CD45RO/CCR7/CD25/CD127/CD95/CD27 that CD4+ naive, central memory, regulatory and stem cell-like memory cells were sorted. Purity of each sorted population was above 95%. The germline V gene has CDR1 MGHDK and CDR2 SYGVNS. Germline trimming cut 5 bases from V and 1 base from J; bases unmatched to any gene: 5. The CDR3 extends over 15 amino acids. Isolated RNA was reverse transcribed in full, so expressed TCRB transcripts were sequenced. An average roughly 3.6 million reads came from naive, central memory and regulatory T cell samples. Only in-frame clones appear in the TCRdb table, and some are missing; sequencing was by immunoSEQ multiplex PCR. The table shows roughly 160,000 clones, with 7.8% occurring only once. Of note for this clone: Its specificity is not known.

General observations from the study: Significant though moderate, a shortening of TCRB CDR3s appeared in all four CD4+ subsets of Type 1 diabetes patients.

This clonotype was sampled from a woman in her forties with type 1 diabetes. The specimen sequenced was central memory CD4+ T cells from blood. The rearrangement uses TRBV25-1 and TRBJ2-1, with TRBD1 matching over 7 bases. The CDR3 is CASSPGTDSYNEQFF. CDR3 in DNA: TGTGCCAGCAGTCCTGGGACAGATTCCTACAATGAGCAGTTCTTC.